The T cell receptor beta chain under discussion was sequenced for a study of beta chain features in type 1 diabetes. Study-level results: In every one of the four CD4+ subsets, TCRB CDR3s were moderately but significantly shorter in Type 1 diabetes patients.

This clone was seen a few times. Its specificity is not known. Germline lookup yields CDR1 SNHLY and CDR2 FYNNEI. The CDR3 extends over 15 amino acids. V lost 0 bases and J lost 4, with 12 bases in between. The authors reverse transcribed all of the isolated RNA, so sequencing captured expressed TCRB transcripts. TCRdb's copy holds only in-frame clones and misses some; the assay was immunoSEQ multiplex PCR. The sample lists 600,000 or so clones, about an eighth seen once, with about 0.11% in the top ten. The origin of this receptor is a man aged 25 to 40 with type 1 diabetes. This rearrangement joins TRBV2 to TRBJ1-2; possibly TRBD1 for D (5 bases). The sequenced sample was naive CD4+ T cells from blood. CDR3 in DNA: TGTGCCAGCAGTGAAGCCCCGCCAGGGTCCTATGGCTACACCTTC. Its translation: CASSEAPPGSYGYTF.